This T cell receptor (beta chain) is from a study of a mutant IDH1 vaccine in newly diagnosed glioma. Across the whole study: Of treated patients, roughly 62% were men and approximately 40% women, averaging 40.4 years. Visit V12 was scheduled at week 35 and visit V13 at week 47.

Germline CDR1 reads SQVTM; CDR2 reads ANQGSEA. Trimming cost V 6 bases and J 3 bases, with 15 bases left between them. The CDR3 is 14 residues long. Remarks on this clone: The antigen is undetermined.

Documented time point: week 47, end of study. All doses held 300 ug of mutant IDH1 20-mer peptide, with topical imiquimod. Across weeks 1, 3, 5, 7, 11, 15, 19 and 23, patients received a vaccination each time, eight in all. Using immunoSEQ multiplex PCR, the repertoire was profiled, and TCRdb retains in-frame clones only, with some absent. The table records about 94,000 clones, about 90% of them present only once. Here the sequenced sample was PBMCs, taken from a glioma patient whose treatment included an IDH1 peptide vaccine. This TCR was sampled from a woman aged 50 to 60 with glioma. The chain is built from TRBV29-1 and TRBJ2-4; D tentatively reads TRBD1 or TRBD2 (5 bases each). CDR3 sequence: CSVLRGVGKNIQYF. DNA of the CDR3: TGCAGCGTCCTGAGGGGAGTTGGCAAAAACATTCAGTACTTC. Variable domain in full (rest from reference TRBV29-1 and TRBJ2-4): SAVISQKPSRDICQRGTSLTIQCQVDSQVTMMFWYRQQPGQSLTLIATANQGSEATYESGFVIDKFPISRPNLTFSTLTVSNMSPEDSSIYLCSVLRGVGKNIQYFGAGTRLSVL.